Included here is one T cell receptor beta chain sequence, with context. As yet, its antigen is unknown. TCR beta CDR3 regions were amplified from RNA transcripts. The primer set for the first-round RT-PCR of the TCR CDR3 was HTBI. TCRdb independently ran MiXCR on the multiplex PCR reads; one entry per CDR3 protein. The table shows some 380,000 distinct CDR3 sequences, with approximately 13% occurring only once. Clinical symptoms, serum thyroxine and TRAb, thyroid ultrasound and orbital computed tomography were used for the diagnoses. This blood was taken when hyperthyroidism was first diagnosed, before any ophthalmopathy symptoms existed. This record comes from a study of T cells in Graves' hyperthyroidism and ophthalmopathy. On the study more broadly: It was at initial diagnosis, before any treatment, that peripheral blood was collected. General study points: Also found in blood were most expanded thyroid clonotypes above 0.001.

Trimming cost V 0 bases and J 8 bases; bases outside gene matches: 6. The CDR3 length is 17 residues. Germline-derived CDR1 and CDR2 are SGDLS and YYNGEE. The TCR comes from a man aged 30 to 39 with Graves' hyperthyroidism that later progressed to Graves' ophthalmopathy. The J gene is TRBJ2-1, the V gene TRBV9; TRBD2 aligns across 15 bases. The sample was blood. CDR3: CASSVEGLAGGPDEQFF. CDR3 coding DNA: TGTGCCAGCAGCGTAGAAGGACTAGCGGGGGGGCCGGATGAGCAGTTCTTC.